This TCR beta chain stems from a study of human T cells and chemical hapten exposure (dated by TCRdb to the early 2020s). At the level of the whole study: Libraries were pooled for sequencing, and variation in per-sample TCR yields was attributed mainly to small differences in library volumes within the pool. Peripheral blood TCR repertoire changes were tracked in vivo in alopecia patients during primary and secondary sensitization to the hapten diphenylcyclopropenone (DPC). For every blood RNA sample, sequencing covered both the TCR alpha and TCR beta chains. The full study reports these points: The number of TCRs above 1 in 1000 frequency did not change with DPC sensitization; there was no evidence of global repertoire structure alterations. After repeated subsampling, changes were observed in the strength of the expansion versus patch-test correlation and in the threshold at which the correlation became significant.

Sample time point, as interpreted from the label and publication: healthy volunteer bleed at 2 weeks. Total RNA was extracted from unfractionated whole blood collected in Tempus Blood RNA tubes. Roughly 5 healthy volunteers acted as controls for TCR sequencing and had blood drawn at day 0, 2 weeks and 6 weeks. The germline V gene gives CDR1 as MNHNS and CDR2 as SASEGT. Including both end residues, the CDR3 is 11 amino acids long. Receptor amplification or capture employed RACE. Sequencing was performed on a NextSeq 500. During library preparation, unique molecular identifiers were attached to individual cDNA molecules so that TCRs could be counted in a quantitative, reproducible way. Per the authors' processing: The median number of TCRs per sample was 95,638, ranging from about 20,000 to 700,000. V, J and CDR3 annotation of the TCR reads was performed with the Decombinator software suite. For the PS versus PT1 abundance plots, all samples were subsampled to the same number of TCRs (28,000). Expanded TCRs were defined as absent before sensitization and observed at least eight times at the 2-week time point. In-frame beta chains were kept once TCRdb had trimmed the public reads at Q25 with fastp and called clones with MiXCR. Duplicate CDR3 protein sequences are folded into a single record with the most common DNA and genes. V and J calls and clone size were set by TCRdb, not the authors. This sample has some 90,000 distinct CDR3 sequences in its table, and just under 9% of those were observed once. Of the sample, around 2.8% falls within the top ten clones.

This clonotype was detected ten times or more. There is no known antigen for this receptor. This CDR3 is missing its conserved last phenylalanine or tryptophan, likely due to a read error. No DNA is shown, since the ends of the CDR3 on it are uncertain; the CDR3 is the one TCRdb lists. The sequence came from a female donor in good health. Some clones in this sample may be carry-over from other donors' samples. This receptor chain uses TRBV6-1 and TRBJ2-3; the table's D gene call, TRBD2, was not cross checked with the DNA. Sequencing was performed on whole blood. The CDR3 region reads CASSEDFALDY.